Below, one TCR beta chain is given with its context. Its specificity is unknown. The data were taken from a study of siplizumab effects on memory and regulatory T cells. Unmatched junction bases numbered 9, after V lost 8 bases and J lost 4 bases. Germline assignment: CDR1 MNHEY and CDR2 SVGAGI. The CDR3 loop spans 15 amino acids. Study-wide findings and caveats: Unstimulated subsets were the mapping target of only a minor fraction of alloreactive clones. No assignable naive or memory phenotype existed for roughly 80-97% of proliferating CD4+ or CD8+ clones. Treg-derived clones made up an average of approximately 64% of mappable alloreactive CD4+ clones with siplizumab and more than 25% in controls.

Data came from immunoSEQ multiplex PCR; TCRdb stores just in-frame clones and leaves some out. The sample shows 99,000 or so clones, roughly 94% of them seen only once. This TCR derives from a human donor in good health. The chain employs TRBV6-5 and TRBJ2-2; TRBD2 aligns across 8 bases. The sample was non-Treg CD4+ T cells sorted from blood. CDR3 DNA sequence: TGTGCCAGCGCAGCGGGAGACGGGTTCACCGGGGAGCTGTTTTTT. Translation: CASAAGDGFTGELFF.